This T cell receptor (beta chain) was sequenced in a study of CD8+CD57+ T cells in acquired aplastic anemia. About the research overall: Sorting CD4+ and CD8+ cells gave DNA averaging approximately 3 ug. Study-wide findings and caveats: The CD8+ Simpson's diversity of patients and controls was not significantly different. Patients and controls had in common 25 to 30 CD8+ CDR3 sequences.

Genomic DNA templated the TCR beta VDJ and CDR3 profiling. TCRdb processed the reads anew with MiXCR; each CDR3 protein has one entry. The data hold roughly 200,000 distinct CDR3 sequences, with 63% observed a single time. Concerning this clonotype: Its antigen remains unidentified.

The germline CDR1 and CDR2 sequences are MRHNA and SNTAGT. Trimming removed 2 bases at V and 6 bases at J, with 14 bases between. This CDR3 has 15 amino acids. Before being chosen for sequencing, patients had shown CD8+CD57+ cell expansion by flow cytometry. The study sampled blood from patients who had received no therapy. This clonotype was sampled from a human donor with aplastic anemia. This rearrangement joins TRBV6-4 to TRBJ2-1; no clear D gene. Sequenced input: sorted CD4+, CD8+, or CD8+CD57+ T cells (not recorded which) from PBMCs. The CDR3 protein is CASSDLGSSPNEQFF. The CDR3 coding sequence is TGTGCCAGCAGTGACCTGGGTTCCTCCCCCAATGAGCAGTTCTTC.